This T cell receptor (beta chain) is drawn from a study of T cell responses to AZD1222 COVID-19 vaccine. Whole-study findings and limits: Vaccine-related CD4 TCRs covered spike, predominating at 160-218 and 743-854. Repertoires in all cases were sampled only once the peak T cell response had passed.

Using immunoSEQ multiplex PCR, the repertoire was profiled, and TCRdb retains in-frame clones only, with some absent. The data contain 120,000 to 150,000 clones, just over 90% of them singletons. About this clone: Antigen specificity is unknown.

The source material was peripheral blood, sampled on day 0 of MenACWY control vaccination. The receptor comes from an adult in good health.

The CDR3 coding sequence is TGTGCCAGCAGCTTATGGGTCGTTCGGAGCACCTACGAGCAGTACTTC. Protein sequence: CASSLWVVRSTYEQYF. The gene calls are TRBV7-2 and TRBJ2-7; D gene ambiguous. This CDR3 has 16 amino acids. The V and J ends lost 2 bases and 2 bases respectively, with 16 bases between them. The germline V gene has CDR1 SGHTA and CDR2 FQGNSA.